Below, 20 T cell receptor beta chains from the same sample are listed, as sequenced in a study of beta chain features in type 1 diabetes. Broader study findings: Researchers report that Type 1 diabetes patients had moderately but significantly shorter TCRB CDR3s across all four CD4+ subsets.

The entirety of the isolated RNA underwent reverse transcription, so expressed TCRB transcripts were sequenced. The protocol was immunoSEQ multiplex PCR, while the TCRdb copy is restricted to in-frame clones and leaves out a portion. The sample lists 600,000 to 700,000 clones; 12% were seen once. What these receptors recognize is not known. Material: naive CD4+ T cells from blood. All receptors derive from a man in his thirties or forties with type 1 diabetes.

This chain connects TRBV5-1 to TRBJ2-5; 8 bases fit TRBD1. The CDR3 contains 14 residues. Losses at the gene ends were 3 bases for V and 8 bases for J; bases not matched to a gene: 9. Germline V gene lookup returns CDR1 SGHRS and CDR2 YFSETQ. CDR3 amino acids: CASSYRRQGSTQYF. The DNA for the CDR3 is TGCGCCAGCAGCTACCGTCGACAGGGGAGTACCCAGTACTTC.

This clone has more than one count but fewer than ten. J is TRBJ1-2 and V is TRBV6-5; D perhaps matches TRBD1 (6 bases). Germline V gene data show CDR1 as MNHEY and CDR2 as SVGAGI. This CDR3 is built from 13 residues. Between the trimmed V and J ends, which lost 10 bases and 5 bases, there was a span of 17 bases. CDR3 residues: CATALQGPYGYTF. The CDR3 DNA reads TGTGCCACCGCTCTACAGGGACCTTATGGCTACACCTTC.

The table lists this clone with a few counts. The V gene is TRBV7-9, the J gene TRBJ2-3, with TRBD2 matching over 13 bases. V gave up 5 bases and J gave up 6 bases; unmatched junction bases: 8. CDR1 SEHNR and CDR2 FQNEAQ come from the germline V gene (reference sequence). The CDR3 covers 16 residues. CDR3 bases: TGTGCCAGCAGCCCCTACGGGACTAGCGGGGTGGATACGCAGTATTTT. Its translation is CASSPYGTSGVDTQYF.

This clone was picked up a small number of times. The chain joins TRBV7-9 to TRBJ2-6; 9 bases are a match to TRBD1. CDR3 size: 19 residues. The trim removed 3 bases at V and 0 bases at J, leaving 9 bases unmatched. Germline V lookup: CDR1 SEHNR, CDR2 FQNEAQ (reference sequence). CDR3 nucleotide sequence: TGTGCCAGCAGCTTTGCGCGGACAGGGGTCTCCTCTGGGGCCAACGTCCTGACTTTC. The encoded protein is CASSFARTGVSSGANVLTF. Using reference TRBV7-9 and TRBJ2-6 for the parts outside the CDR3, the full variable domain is DTGVSQNPRHKITKRGQNVTFRCDPISEHNRLYWYRQTLGQGPEFLTYFQNEAQLEKSRLLSDRFSAERPKGSFSTLEIQRTEQGDSAMYLCASSFARTGVSSGANVLTFGAGSRLTVL.

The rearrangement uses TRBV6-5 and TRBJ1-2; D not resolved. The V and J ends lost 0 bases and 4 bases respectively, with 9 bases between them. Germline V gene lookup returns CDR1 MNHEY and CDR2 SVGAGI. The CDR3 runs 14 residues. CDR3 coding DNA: TGTGCCAGCAGTTACTCAGGGCAGGCCTATGGCTACACCTTC. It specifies CASSYSGQAYGYTF.

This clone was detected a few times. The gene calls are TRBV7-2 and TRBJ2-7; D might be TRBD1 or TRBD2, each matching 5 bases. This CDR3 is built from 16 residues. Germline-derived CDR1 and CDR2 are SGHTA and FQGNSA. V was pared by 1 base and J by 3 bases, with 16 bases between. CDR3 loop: CASSLGWGNEVYEQYF. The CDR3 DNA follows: TGTGCCAGCAGCTTAGGCTGGGGGAACGAAGTCTACGAGCAGTACTTC. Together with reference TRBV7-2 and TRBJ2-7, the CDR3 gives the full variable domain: GAGVSQSPSNKVTEKGKDVELRCDPISGHTALYWYRQSLGQGLEFLIYFQGNSAPDKSGLPSDRFSAERTGGSVSTLTIQRTQQEDSAVYLCASSLGWGNEVYEQYFGPGTRLTVT.

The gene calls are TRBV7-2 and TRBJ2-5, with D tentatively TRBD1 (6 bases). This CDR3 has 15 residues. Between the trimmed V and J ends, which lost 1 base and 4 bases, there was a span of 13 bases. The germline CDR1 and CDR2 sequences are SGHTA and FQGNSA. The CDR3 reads CASSLVGRGTETQYF. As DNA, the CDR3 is TGTGCCAGCAGCTTAGTCGGCAGGGGAACAGAGACCCAGTACTTC.

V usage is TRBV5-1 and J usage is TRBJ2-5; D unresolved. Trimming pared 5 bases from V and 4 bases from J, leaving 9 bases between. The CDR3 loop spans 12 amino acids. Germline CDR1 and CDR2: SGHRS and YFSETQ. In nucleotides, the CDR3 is TGCGCCAGCAGTTTGACGACAGAGACCCAGTACTTC. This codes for CASSLTTETQYF.

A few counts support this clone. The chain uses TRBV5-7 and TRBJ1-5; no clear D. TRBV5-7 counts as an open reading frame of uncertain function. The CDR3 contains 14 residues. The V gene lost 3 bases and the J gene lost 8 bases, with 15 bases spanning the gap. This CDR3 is CASSSILSAKPQHF. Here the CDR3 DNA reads TGTGCCAGCAGCTCGATTTTGAGCGCGAAGCCCCAGCATTTT.

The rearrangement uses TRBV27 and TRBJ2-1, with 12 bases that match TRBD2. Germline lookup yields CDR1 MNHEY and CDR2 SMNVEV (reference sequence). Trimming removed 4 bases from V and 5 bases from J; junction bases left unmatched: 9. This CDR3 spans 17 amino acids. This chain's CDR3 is CASSSRRTSGVNNEQFF. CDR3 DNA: TGTGCCAGCAGTTCTCGGAGGACTAGCGGGGTTAACAATGAGCAGTTCTTC.

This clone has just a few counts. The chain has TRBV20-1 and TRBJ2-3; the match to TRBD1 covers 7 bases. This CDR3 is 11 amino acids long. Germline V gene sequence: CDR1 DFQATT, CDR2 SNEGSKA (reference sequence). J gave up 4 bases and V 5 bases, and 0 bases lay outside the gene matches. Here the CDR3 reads CSAGTADTQYF. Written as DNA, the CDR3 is TGCAGTGCTGGGACAGCAGATACGCAGTATTTT.

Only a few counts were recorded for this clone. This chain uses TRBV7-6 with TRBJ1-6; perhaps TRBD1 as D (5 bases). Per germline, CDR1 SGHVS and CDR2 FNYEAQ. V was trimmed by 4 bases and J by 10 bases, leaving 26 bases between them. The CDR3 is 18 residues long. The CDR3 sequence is CASSSTARLGALGSPLHF. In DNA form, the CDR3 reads TGTGCCAGCAGCTCGACGGCAAGGTTAGGGGCATTGGGATCACCCCTCCACTTT.

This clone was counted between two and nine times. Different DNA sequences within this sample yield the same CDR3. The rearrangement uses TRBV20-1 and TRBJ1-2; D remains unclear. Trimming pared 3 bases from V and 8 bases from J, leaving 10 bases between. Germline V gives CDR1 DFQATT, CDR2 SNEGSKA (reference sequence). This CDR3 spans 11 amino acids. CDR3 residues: CSAREGRGYTF. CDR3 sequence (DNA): TGCAGTGCTAGGGAGGGAAGGGGCTACACCTTC.

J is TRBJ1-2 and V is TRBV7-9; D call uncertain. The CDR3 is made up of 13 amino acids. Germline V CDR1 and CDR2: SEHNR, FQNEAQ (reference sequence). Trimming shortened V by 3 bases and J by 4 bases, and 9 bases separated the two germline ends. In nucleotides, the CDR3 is TGTGCCAGCAGCTTTGAAGGGTCCTATGGCTACACCTTC. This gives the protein CASSFEGSYGYTF.

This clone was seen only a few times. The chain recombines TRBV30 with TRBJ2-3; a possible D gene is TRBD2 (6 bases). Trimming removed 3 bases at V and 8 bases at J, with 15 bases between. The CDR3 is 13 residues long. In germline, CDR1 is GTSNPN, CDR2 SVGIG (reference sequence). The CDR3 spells CAWSLTGGATQYF. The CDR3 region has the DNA TGTGCCTGGAGCCTGACCGGAGGGGCTACGCAGTATTTT.

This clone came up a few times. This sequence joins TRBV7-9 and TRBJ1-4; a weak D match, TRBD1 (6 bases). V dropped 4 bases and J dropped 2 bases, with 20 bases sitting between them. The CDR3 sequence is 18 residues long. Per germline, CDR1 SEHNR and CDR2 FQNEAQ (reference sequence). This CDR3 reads CASSSPDGGLLTNEKLFF. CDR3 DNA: TGTGCCAGCAGCTCCCCGGACGGGGGGCTTTTGACTAATGAAAAACTGTTTTTT.

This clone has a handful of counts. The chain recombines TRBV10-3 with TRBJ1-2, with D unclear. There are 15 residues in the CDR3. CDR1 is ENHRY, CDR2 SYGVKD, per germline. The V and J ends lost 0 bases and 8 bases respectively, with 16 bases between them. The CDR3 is CAISESRTQGEGYTF. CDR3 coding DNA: TGTGCCATCAGTGAGTCGCGTACCCAAGGAGAAGGCTACACCTTC.

Here the CDR3 DNA reads TGTGCTAGTGGTTTGAGACAGGAAGAGCAGTTCTTC. Translating it yields CASGLRQEEQFF. The chain combines TRBV12-5 with TRBJ2-1, with D perhaps matching TRBD1 (6 bases). Germline lookup yields CDR1 LGHNT and CDR2 FRNRAP. The V end lost 2 bases, the J end lost 10 bases, and 9 bases lay between the germline ends. This CDR3 has 12 residues.

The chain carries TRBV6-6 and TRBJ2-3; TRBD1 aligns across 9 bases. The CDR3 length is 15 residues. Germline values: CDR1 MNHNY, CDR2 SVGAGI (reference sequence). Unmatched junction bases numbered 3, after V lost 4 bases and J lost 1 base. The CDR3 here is CASSSQGAGTDTQYF. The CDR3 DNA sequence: TGTGCCAGCAGTTCACAGGGGGCTGGCACAGATACGCAGTATTTT.

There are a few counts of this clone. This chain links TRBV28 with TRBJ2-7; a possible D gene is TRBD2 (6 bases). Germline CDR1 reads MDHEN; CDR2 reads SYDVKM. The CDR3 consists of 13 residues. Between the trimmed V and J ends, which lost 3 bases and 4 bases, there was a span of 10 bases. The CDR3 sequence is CASSLISGYEQYF. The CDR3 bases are TGTGCCAGCAGTTTGATTAGCGGTTACGAGCAGTACTTC.